A selection of T cell receptor beta chains follows, all from one sample in a study of T cell responses to AZD1222 COVID-19 vaccine. TCRdb's copy holds only in-frame clones and misses some; the assay was immunoSEQ multiplex PCR. The table lists approximately 80,000 clones, 88% of them singletons. Source: peripheral blood, taken on day 0 of MenACWY control vaccination. These receptors were obtained from an adult in good health. The CDR3 runs from the conserved cysteine through the conserved F or W. The D gene is left open where the match is weak. The listing skips clone size in some rows; elsewhere it reads once, few, many or a size class.

V gene,J gene,D gene,clone size,CDR3 protein,CDR3 DNA
TRBV6-2/TRBV6-3,TRBJ1-2,TRBD1,-,CASSLGQGPYYGYTF,TGTGCCAGCAGTTTGGGACAGGGGCCTTACTATGGCTACACCTTC
TRBV15,TRBJ1-2,TRBD1,-,CATSRVGGQGYGYTF,TGTGCCACCAGCAGAGTCGGGGGACAGGGCTATGGCTACACCTTC
TRBV5-8,TRBJ2-1,TRBD1,-,CASSSGTGASYNEQFF,TGTGCCAGCAGCTCCGGGACAGGGGCTTCCTACAATGAGCAGTTCTTC
TRBV5-1,TRBJ2-7,TRBD2,once,CASSAGLAGTYEQYF,TGCGCCAGCAGCGCCGGACTAGCGGGGACCTACGAGCAGTACTTC
TRBV4-3,TRBJ2-5,TRBD2,-,CASSQGGLAGVETQYF,TGCGCCAGCAGCCAAGGGGGACTAGCGGGGGTGGAGACCCAGTACTTC
TRBV5-1,TRBJ2-1,-,-,CASSFRASDFDEQFF,TGCGCCAGCAGCTTCCGGGCCTCGGACTTCGATGAGCAGTTCTTC
TRBV28,TRBJ1-2,-,once,CASSSQRRVWVGYTF,TGTGCCAGCAGTTCGCAGCGGAGGGTTTGGGTTGGCTACACCTTC
TRBV4-3,TRBJ2-1,-,-,CASSQESFSGYNEQFF,TGCGCCAGCAGCCAAGAGAGCTTTTCCGGTTACAATGAGCAGTTCTTC
TRBV4-3,TRBJ2-1,-,-,CASSQVHKAGEQFF,TGCGCCAGCAGCCAAGTCCATAAAGCAGGCGAGCAGTTCTTC
TRBV24-1,TRBJ1-1,-,-,CATSRGGTEAFF,TGTGCCACCAGCAGGGGTGGCACTGAAGCTTTCTTT
TRBV4-3,TRBJ1-6,TRBD1,-,CASSQDQGTGNSPLHF,TGCGCCAGCAGCCAAGATCAGGGGACAGGGAATTCACCCCTCCACTTT
TRBV11-2,TRBJ1-6,TRBD1,-,CASSLGDRGLQAPLHF,TGTGCCAGCAGCTTAGGAGACAGGGGCCTCCAGGCACCCCTCCACTTT
TRBV6-5,TRBJ2-1,-,few,CASRRGGSSYNEQFF,TGTGCCAGTCGGAGGGGGGGCTCGTCCTACAATGAGCAGTTCTTC
TRBV28,TRBJ1-2,-,-,CASSDRDISSAYTF,TGTGCCAGCAGCGACCGGGACATTAGTAGCGCCTACACCTTC
TRBV18,TRBJ1-5,TRBD1,few,CASSPTGTQPQHF,TGTGCCAGCTCCCCGACAGGGACTCAGCCCCAGCATTTT
TRBV19,TRBJ1-1,-,-,CASSIVYGLNTEAFF,TGTGCCAGTAGTATAGTGTACGGGCTTAACACTGAAGCTTTCTTT
TRBV5-1,TRBJ1-4,-,-,CASSLAGRETEKLFF,TGCGCCAGCAGCTTGGCGGGCAGGGAGACTGAAAAACTGTTTTTT
TRBV4-3,TRBJ2-2,TRBD1,-,CASSQDGSGTGGTGELFF,TGCGCCAGCAGCCAAGACGGATCCGGGACAGGGGGAACCGGGGAGCTGTTTTTT
TRBV4-1,TRBJ2-7,TRBD2,-,CASSLLAGGPYEQYF,TGCGCCAGCAGCCTTCTAGCGGGGGGACCCTACGAGCAGTACTTC
TRBV5-1,TRBJ1-1,-,few,CASSPTPDRLSEAFF,TGCGCCAGCAGCCCCACCCCCGACAGACTATCAGAAGCTTTCTTT
TRBV5-7,TRBJ1-1,-,-,CASSLRLTVNTEAFF,TGTGCCAGCAGCTTGCGGCTGACGGTGAACACTGAAGCTTTCTTT
TRBV9,TRBJ1-5,-,few,CASSVGSGNQPQHF,TGTGCCAGCAGCGTAGGCTCAGGTAATCAGCCCCAGCATTTT
TRBV9,TRBJ1-1,-,once,CASSVGETEAFF,TGTGCCAGCAGCGTAGGGGAGACTGAAGCTTTCTTT
TRBV21-1,TRBJ2-4,-,-,CASSKGKLVTPPTKNIQYF,TGTGCCAGCAGCAAAGGAAAGTTAGTCACCCCTCCGACCAAAAACATTCAGTACTTC
TRBV28,TRBJ1-3,-,-,CASRVPGAVSGNTIYF,TGTGCCAGCAGGGTACCGGGGGCAGTCTCTGGAAACACCATATATTTT